Below, 10 T cell receptor beta chains from the same sample are listed, as sequenced in a study of blood T cell repertoires in COVID-19. The repertoire was sequenced with immunoSEQ multiplex PCR; TCRdb's copy has only in-frame clones and lacks some. The table records roughly 250,000 clones, 75% to 85% of them present only once. Sequencing input: peripheral blood. The receptors originated from an older woman with active or convalescent COVID-19.

The genes are TRBV7-2 and TRBJ1-2; 10 bases fit TRBD1. The trim removed 0 bases at V and 4 bases at J, leaving 2 bases unmatched. This CDR3 comprises 15 residues. CDR1 is SGHTA, CDR2 FQGNSA, per germline. This chain's CDR3 is CASSLARTGGYGYTF. As DNA, the CDR3 is TGTGCCAGCAGCTTAGCCCGGACAGGGGGCTATGGCTACACCTTC. The variable domain in full, completed from reference TRBV7-2 and TRBJ1-2, reads GAGVSQSPSNKVTEKGKDVELRCDPISGHTALYWYRQSLGQGLEFLIYFQGNSAPDKSGLPSDRFSAERTGGSVSTLTIQRTQQEDSAVYLCASSLARTGGYGYTFGSGTRLTVV.

The chain is built from TRBV9 and TRBJ2-7, with TRBD1 matching 8 bases. Germline V gives CDR1 SGDLS, CDR2 YYNGEE. This CDR3 comprises 15 residues. After removal of 4 bases from V and 0 bases from J, the junction contained 6 bases not matched to a gene. The CDR3 region has the DNA TGTGCCAGCAGCCCCGGACAGGGAAGCTCCTACGAGCAGTACTTC. Translation: CASSPGQGSSYEQYF.

This sequence joins TRBV11-2 and TRBJ2-7; the D gene is possibly TRBD1 (6 bases). The CDR3 is made up of 14 amino acids. Trimming shortened V by 5 bases and J by 0 bases, and 11 bases separated the two germline ends. Germline V lookup: CDR1 SGHAT, CDR2 FQNNGV. CDR3: CASSPWDNSYEQYF. CDR3 nucleotide sequence: TGTGCCAGCAGCCCTTGGGACAACTCCTACGAGCAGTACTTC.

This clone was counted between two and nine times. The gene calls are TRBV11-2 and TRBJ2-3, with D unresolved. V gave up 1 base and J gave up 6 bases, with 11 bases separating them. This CDR3 has 14 residues. Germline loops: CDR1 SGHAT, CDR2 FQNNGV. CDR3 protein: CASSLAVLSDTQYF. CDR3 nucleotides: TGTGCCAGCAGCTTAGCGGTACTCTCGGATACGCAGTATTTT. Together with reference TRBV11-2 and TRBJ2-3, the CDR3 gives the full variable domain: EAGVAQSPRYKIIEKRQSVAFWCNPISGHATLYWYQQILGQGPKLLIQFQNNGVVDDSQLPKDRFSAERLKGVDSTLKIQPAKLEDSAVYLCASSLAVLSDTQYFGPGTRLTVL.

V is TRBV6-5 and J is TRBJ2-1; no firm D call. Germline values: CDR1 MNHEY, CDR2 SVGAGI. The CDR3 spans 14 residues. V was clipped by 6 bases and J by 4 bases, with 13 bases between them. CDR3 sequence: CASSTFPSYNEQFF. The CDR3 DNA reads TGTGCCAGCAGCACTTTCCCATCATACAATGAGCAGTTCTTC.

The rearrangement links TRBV7-9 to TRBJ2-3, with 7 nucleotides matching TRBD1. The CDR3 has 16 amino acids. Trimming cost V 3 bases and J 2 bases; bases outside gene matches: 8. Germline V lookup: CDR1 SEHNR, CDR2 FQNEAQ (reference sequence). The CDR3 DNA sequence: TGTGCCAGCAGCTTCGCCCGGGGACAGAACACAGATACGCAGTATTTT. It codes for CASSFARGQNTDTQYF.

V gene TRBV7-2 combines with J gene TRBJ2-5; 8 bases map to TRBD1. CDR1 is SGHTA and CDR2 is FQGNSA in the germline V gene. This CDR3 spans 15 amino acids. Trimming removed 3 bases from V and 5 bases from J; junction bases left unmatched: 8. The CDR3 sequence: CASSLRTGWRETQYF. CDR3 bases: TGTGCCAGCAGCTTGCGGACAGGGTGGAGGGAGACCCAGTACTTC.

The chain combines TRBV6-5 with TRBJ1-6; 8 bases map to TRBD1. The CDR3 extends over 13 amino acids. CDR1 and CDR2 (germline): MNHEY, SVGAGI. V was pared by 11 bases and J by 10 bases, with 10 bases of the junction left unmatched. CDR3 loop: CAVAQGARSPLHF. DNA for the CDR3: TGTGCCGTCGCTCAGGGGGCAAGGTCACCCCTCCACTTT.

The chain carries TRBV11-2 and TRBJ2-2; D not certain. Trimming removed 5 bases from V and 7 bases from J, with 14 bases in between. This CDR3 spans 14 amino acids. Looked up from germline, CDR1 is SGHAT and CDR2 is FQNNGV. The CDR3 nucleotides are TGTGCCAGCAGCGCCCACAGCCTACACGGGGAGCTGTTTTTT. Translated: CASSAHSLHGELFF.

The rearrangement links TRBV6-6 to TRBJ2-3; 11 positions agree with TRBD2. Trimming took 10 bases from V and 0 from J; bases not matched to a gene: 6. CDR1 MNHNY and CDR2 SVGAGI come from the germline V gene (reference sequence). CDR3 length: 15 residues. CDR3 coding DNA: TGTGCCACCAGACTAGCGGGGACTAGCACAGATACGCAGTATTTT. Translating it yields CATRLAGTSTDTQYF.